These T cell receptor beta chains were read from a single sample in a study of cytomegalovirus exposure and HLA in healthy donors. Repertoires were generated with immunoSEQ multiplex PCR, while TCRdb's copy carries only in-frame clones and drops some. The sample contains under 200,000 clones, about three quarters of which appear only once. Source material: PBMCs. The receptor source for this set is a female donor in good health and CMV-seronegative. Each CDR3 is given with its conserved first and last residue. D genes are given only for firm matches. Clone size is stated in some rows and not others, as once, few, many or a class when expanded.

CASSLIGGDSTDTQYF,TGTGCCAGCAGCTTAATAGGCGGGGATAGCACAGATACGCAGTATTTT,TRBJ2-3,TRBV5-4,.,.
CASTKGRGDSPLHF,TGTGCCAGCACCAAGGGCAGGGGGGATTCACCCCTCCACTTT,TRBJ1-6,TRBV28,.,TRBD1
CASTVGLAGSYNEQFF,TGCGCCAGCACCGTTGGACTAGCGGGGTCCTACAATGAGCAGTTCTTC,TRBJ2-1,TRBV5-1,.,TRBD2
CASSFPLAGALSYEQYF,TGTGCCAGCAGTTTCCCACTAGCGGGAGCCTTATCCTACGAGCAGTACTTC,TRBJ2-7,TRBV28,few,TRBD2
CASSIPGINYGYTF,TGTGCCAGTAGTATTCCAGGGATTAACTATGGCTACACCTTC,TRBJ1-2,TRBV19,.,.
CASSQGVDSRSSPQHF,TGCGCCAGCAGCCAAGGTGTGGACAGCCGATCATCGCCCCAGCATTTT,TRBJ1-5,TRBV4-1,.,.
CASSLLTGTTEAFF,TGTGCCAGCAGCTTGTTGACAGGGACCACTGAAGCTTTCTTT,TRBJ1-1,TRBV9,.,TRBD1
CAWSVQQGDGNSYNEQFF,TGTGCCTGGAGTGTACAACAGGGAGACGGCAACTCCTACAATGAGCAGTTCTTC,TRBJ2-1,TRBV30,.,.
CASSLQGAGANVLTF,TGTGCCAGCAGTCTACAGGGGGCCGGGGCCAACGTCCTGACTTTC,TRBJ2-6,TRBV2,.,TRBD1
CATSRGLAGTNEQFF,TGTGCCACCAGCAGAGGACTAGCGGGGACCAATGAGCAGTTCTTC,TRBJ2-1,TRBV15,.,TRBD2
CASSQDTLDRGLNYGYTF,TGCGCCAGCAGCCAAGATACCCTGGACAGGGGGCTGAACTATGGCTACACCTTC,TRBJ1-2,TRBV4-1,.,TRBD1
CASSSTSGGALEQYF,TGTGCCAGCAGTAGTACGAGCGGGGGGGCCCTCGAGCAGTACTTC,TRBJ2-7,TRBV6-1,.,TRBD2
CSVVAALAKNIQYF,TGCAGCGTTGTGGCGGCACTAGCCAAAAACATTCAGTACTTC,TRBJ2-4,TRBV29-1,once,.
CASSLVLAGGYEQYF,TGTGCCAGCAGCTTAGTACTAGCGGGGGGCTACGAGCAGTACTTC,TRBJ2-7,TRBV7-8,.,TRBD2
CASAEASGTYEQYF,TGCGCCAGCGCTGAGGCTAGCGGTACCTACGAGCAGTACTTC,TRBJ2-7,TRBV5-1,.,TRBD2
CASNPAGGQVGELFF,TGTGCCAGTAACCCAGCGGGAGGCCAAGTGGGGGAGCTGTTTTTT,TRBJ2-2,TRBV19,.,TRBD2
CASSDRQETQYF,TGTGCCAGCAGTGACCGCCAAGAGACCCAGTACTTC,TRBJ2-5,TRBV6-1,few,.
CASSLAPSLYNEQFF,TGCGCCAGCAGCTTGGCCCCTAGTCTATACAATGAGCAGTTCTTC,TRBJ2-1,TRBV5-1,.,.
CASTRAERGTGELFF,TGTGCCAGTACTAGAGCGGAGAGGGGGACCGGGGAGCTGTTTTTT,TRBJ2-2,TRBV2,.,.
CASSRLDRGRDQPQHF,TGCGCCAGCAGCCGACTGGACAGGGGGCGAGATCAGCCCCAGCATTTT,TRBJ1-5,TRBV4-1,.,TRBD1
CSVDLGQGTDTQYF,TGCAGCGTTGACCTCGGACAGGGCACAGATACGCAGTATTTT,TRBJ2-3,TRBV29-1,.,TRBD1
CASSELGPDTQYF,TGTGCCAGCAGCGAACTGGGCCCAGATACGCAGTATTTT,TRBJ2-3,TRBV9,.,.
CASSVLRGYSNQPQHF,TGTGCCAGCAGTGTTTTGAGAGGGTACAGCAATCAGCCCCAGCATTTT,TRBJ1-5,TRBV6-1,.,.
CASSLLGRGPNTEAFF,TGCGCCAGCAGCTTGTTGGGCAGGGGGCCGAACACTGAAGCTTTCTTT,TRBJ1-1,TRBV5-1,.,TRBD1
CASSFSSGQSTDTQYF,TGTGCCAGCAGTTTTTCTAGCGGCCAGAGCACAGATACGCAGTATTTT,TRBJ2-3,TRBV28,.,TRBD2
CASAGLQETQYF,TGTGCCAGCGCTGGACTCCAAGAGACCCAGTACTTC,TRBJ2-5,TRBV7-9,.,.
CSAIDRGDYGYTF,TGCAGCGCCATAGACAGGGGGGATTATGGCTACACCTTC,TRBJ1-2,TRBV29-1,.,TRBD1
CASSPLRSTGELFF,TGTGCCAGCTCACCGCTGCGGAGCACCGGGGAGCTGTTTTTT,TRBJ2-2,TRBV18,once,.